This TCR beta chain was documented in a study of shared clonotypes between healthy human individuals. Each subset's genomic DNA was split evenly across several immunoSEQ plates. The method was immunoSEQ multiplex PCR; TCRdb's version includes in-frame clones alone and lacks a portion of them. This repertoire shows hundreds of thousands of clones, roughly 96% found once; its top ten account for about 0.11%. It was CD45RO-negative cells, positively selected for CCR7, that made up naive CD8 cells, with terminally differentiated effector memory CD45RA+ cells excluded. CDR3 length: 16 amino acids. Trimming took off 2 bases at V and 4 bases at J, with 15 bases between the two ends. CDR1 is SGHAT and CDR2 is FQDESV in the germline V gene (reference sequence).

Sequencing was carried out using naive CD8+ T cells sorted from blood. This TCR was recovered from a woman aged 25 to 45 in good health. This sequence joins TRBV11-1 and TRBJ2-1; D is unresolved. The CDR3 region is CASSLLSTETYNEQFF. The CDR3 coding sequence is TGTGCCAGCAGCTTATTATCTACGGAAACTTACAATGAGCAGTTCTTC.